This TCR beta chain was sequenced for a study of shared clonotypes between healthy human individuals. V lost 8 bases, J lost 5 bases, and 18 bases lay in between. The germline V gene encodes CDR1 LNHDA and CDR2 SQIVND (reference sequence). The length of the CDR3 is 15 residues. Sequenced by immunoSEQ multiplex PCR; TCRdb stores in-frame clones only, minus some. The sample contains roughly 2.5 million clones, more than 90% of which appear only once. What was sequenced was naive CD4+ T cells sorted from blood. Subset in this sample: CD45RA+ positively selected. The chain uses TRBV19 and TRBJ1-4; D is possibly TRBD1 (5 bases). The source is a man between 18 and 29 years old in good health. DNA for the CDR3: TGTGCCAGTCGCCCTGCCGGGACGGAGAATGAAAAACTGTTTTTT. It yields the protein CASRPAGTENEKLFF.